Following are 27 T cell receptor beta chains from one sample sequenced in a study of T-cell memory formation after mild COVID-19. MiXCR, applied by TCRdb to the 5' RACE reads, yields one record per CDR3 protein. The table lists under 250,000 distinct CDR3 sequences, roughly 14% of them singletons. The material sequenced was PBMCs or a T cell subset sorted from them (not recorded which). These TCRs come from an adult woman who had mild COVID-19 (a few samples of this study predate the infection). Cell type and time point are not known.

This clonotype came up once. The rearrangement links TRBV25-1 to TRBJ2-1, with D perhaps matching TRBD1 (5 bases). Trimming took 10 bases from V and 2 from J, leaving 12 bases between them. CDR3 size: 13 residues. CDR1 is MGHDK, CDR2 SYGVNS, per germline. CDR3 amino acids: CATARGTYNEQFF. CDR3 coding DNA: TGTGCCACGGCAAGGGGCACCTACAATGAGCAGTTCTTC.

The rearrangement links TRBV3-1 to TRBJ2-7; 11 nucleotides align to TRBD1. The CDR3 extends over 15 amino acids. CDR1 is LGHDT and CDR2 is YNNKEL in the germline V gene (reference sequence). V dropped 2 bases and J dropped 5; count of bases not matched to a gene: 5. The DNA for the CDR3 is TGTGCCAGCAGCCAACGAGGGACAGGGGGGAACGAGCAGTACTTC. Protein product: CASSQRGTGGNEQYF.

V usage is TRBV7-2 and J usage is TRBJ2-2; D not resolved. The CDR3 has 15 residues. The germline CDR1 and CDR2 sequences are SGHTA and FQGNSA. V was cut by 3 bases and J by 1 base, with 9 bases left in between. CDR3 sequence reads: CASSLQSLNTGELFF. The DNA of the CDR3 is TGTGCCAGCAGCTTGCAGTCACTGAACACCGGGGAGCTGTTTTTT.

The chain couples TRBV4-3 to TRBJ2-4; 7 positions match TRBD2. CDR1 LGHNA and CDR2 YSLEER come from the germline V gene. V lost 0 bases to trimming and J lost 0 bases; unmatched junction nucleotides: 17. CDR3 length: 21 amino acids. The CDR3 DNA follows: TGCGCCAGCAGCCAAGAAATGGGGGGGTATAGCGGAAAGCTAGCCAAAAACATTCAGTACTTC. Translated, it gives CASSQEMGGYSGKLAKNIQYF.

Many counts were recorded for this clonotype. V is TRBV3-1 and J is TRBJ2-5, with 7 bases matching TRBD2. Unmatched junction bases numbered 7, after V lost 1 base and J lost 5 bases. The CDR3 totals 15 residues. Germline loops: CDR1 LGHDT, CDR2 YNNKEL (reference sequence). The CDR3 here is CASSQVSVSGETQYF. CDR3 DNA sequence: TGTGCCAGCAGCCAAGTTTCGGTTAGCGGGGAGACCCAGTACTTC.

In its sample, this clonotype was seen a few times. J is TRBJ2-7 and V is TRBV25-1; 11 positions agree with TRBD2. Trimming took 5 bases from V and 3 from J; bases not matched to a gene: 6. The CDR3 sequence is 15 residues long. The V gene's germline CDR1 is MGHDK and CDR2 SYGVNS. DNA for the CDR3: TGTGCCAGCAGTCTAGGGACTAGCGGAAACTACGAGCAGTACTTC. As protein: CASSLGTSGNYEQYF.

This clonotype was picked up a small number of times. This sequence joins TRBV7-2 and TRBJ2-7; 7 nucleotides match TRBD1. V gave up 4 bases and J gave up 0 bases; unmatched junction bases: 12. This CDR3 is built from 17 residues. Per germline, CDR1 SGHTA and CDR2 FQGNSA. The CDR3 spells CASSSFFVTGPSYEQYF. The CDR3 DNA sequence: TGTGCCAGCAGCTCCTTTTTCGTGACAGGGCCCTCCTACGAGCAGTACTTC.

This clonotype was picked up many times. The J gene is TRBJ2-1, the V gene TRBV20-1; 9 bases align to TRBD2. J was trimmed by 7 bases and V by 0 bases; bases with no gene match: 7. Germline-derived CDR1 and CDR2 are DFQATT and SNEGSKA (reference sequence). The CDR3 extends over 15 amino acids. Written as DNA, the CDR3 is TGCAGTGCTAGAGAGACAGGACTAGCGAGGAATGAGCAGTTCTTC. Translating it yields CSARETGLARNEQFF.

This chain joins TRBV9 and TRBJ2-2; D not certain. The germline V and J ends were trimmed by 0 bases and 0 bases, with 6 bases remaining between them. This CDR3 region has 15 residues. Germline V gene sequence: CDR1 SGDLS, CDR2 YYNGEE. The CDR3 DNA is TGTGCCAGCAGCGTAGGCAAGCCGAACACCGGGGAGCTGTTTTTT. Protein product: CASSVGKPNTGELFF.

The chain has TRBV20-1 and TRBJ1-1; D remains unclear. The CDR3 sequence is 11 residues long. The germline V and J ends were trimmed by 8 bases and 4 bases, with 11 bases remaining between them. Germline V gene lookup returns CDR1 DFQATT and CDR2 SNEGSKA (reference sequence). The CDR3 bases are TGCAGTACAACCCGAGGCACTGAAGCTTTCTTT. It is translated as CSTTRGTEAFF.

The chain employs TRBV4-3 and TRBJ1-3; TRBD1 aligns across 9 bases. Germline V CDR1 and CDR2: LGHNA, YSLEER. The CDR3 loop spans 16 amino acids. V was clipped by 4 bases and J by 0 bases; unmatched bases: 4. In DNA, the CDR3 is TGCGCCAGCAGCCTGGGGACAGGGAGCTCTGGAAACACCATATATTTT. Translated: CASSLGTGSSGNTIYF.

This chain connects TRBV2 to TRBJ2-7; the D is unclear. The CDR3 extends over 13 amino acids. V dropped 6 bases and J dropped 3 bases, with 12 bases sitting between them. Germline loops: CDR1 SNHLY, CDR2 FYNNEI. The CDR3 reads CASRTRRSYEQYF. As DNA, the CDR3 is TGTGCCAGCAGAACCCGACGGAGCTACGAGCAGTACTTC.

The sample holds many counts of this clonotype. V usage is TRBV5-1 and J usage is TRBJ1-5; D is possibly TRBD1 (5 bases). The CDR3 runs 14 residues. Looked up from germline, CDR1 is SGHRS and CDR2 is YFSETQ. V was clipped by 0 bases and J by 3 bases, with 7 bases between them. CDR3 bases: TGCGCCAGCAGCTTGGGGGACCTCAATCAGCCCCAGCATTTT. Amino acid sequence: CASSLGDLNQPQHF.

This clonotype has a handful of counts. The chain joins TRBV29-1 to TRBJ1-1; D remains unclear. CDR1 and CDR2 (germline): SQVTM, ANQGSEA. Trimming stripped 3 bases from V and 1 base from J, with 6 bases between. The CDR3 covers 12 residues. The CDR3 sequence is CSVDKENTEAFF. The CDR3 DNA reads as TGCAGCGTTGATAAGGAGAACACTGAAGCTTTCTTT.

This clonotype has a count of ten or more. The chain combines TRBV7-9 with TRBJ2-2; 13 bases fit TRBD2. Trimming cost V 5 bases and J 0 bases; bases outside gene matches: 3. Germline CDR1 and CDR2: SEHNR and FQNEAQ (reference sequence). CDR3 length equals 17 residues. CDR3 residues: CASSLGLAGANTGELFF. The CDR3 bases are TGTGCCAGCAGCCTCGGACTAGCGGGGGCGAACACCGGGGAGCTGTTTTTT.

Here the CDR3 DNA reads TGTGCCAGCAGTTTGGCGGGACCAACTGGGGCCAACGTCCTGACTTTC. It encodes CASSLAGPTGANVLTF. This rearrangement joins TRBV12-3 or TRBV12-4 to TRBJ2-6; weak D call: TRBD2 (6 bases). CDR3 length: 16 amino acids. V shed 3 bases and J shed 2 bases, with 11 bases lying between them.

The genes are TRBV6-5 and TRBJ2-5; D uncertain. V was trimmed by 2 bases and J by 5 bases, leaving 6 bases between them. The germline V gene has CDR1 MNHEY and CDR2 SVGAGI. The CDR3 is 12 amino acids. The CDR3 sequence is CASSYGLETQYF. The CDR3 DNA reads as TGTGCCAGCAGTTACGGCCTCGAGACCCAGTACTTC.

The chain joins TRBV5-4 to TRBJ2-5, with 12 bases that match TRBD2. Germline V lookup: CDR1 SGHNT, CDR2 YYREEE (reference sequence). There are 16 residues in the CDR3. Losses at the gene ends were 0 bases for V and 5 bases for J; bases not matched to a gene: 5. The CDR3 DNA reads TGTGCCAGCAGCTTGGGACTAGCGGGAGTTCGGGAGACCCAGTACTTC. It codes for CASSLGLAGVRETQYF.

This clonotype came up a few times. The rearrangement joins TRBV7-8 to TRBJ1-2; D is undetermined. This CDR3 region has 12 residues. V was cut by 5 bases and J by 5 bases, with 9 bases left in between. The germline CDR1 and CDR2 sequences are SGHVS and FQNEAQ. CDR3 loop: CASSHSGYGYTF. Here the CDR3 DNA reads TGTGCCAGCAGCCACTCGGGGTATGGCTACACCTTC.

Comments on this clonotype: The limits of the CDR3 on the DNA are not certain, so only TCRdb's listed CDR3 is given. This chain uses TRBV6-1 with TRBJ2-2; the table calls TRBD1, which could not be checked here. CDR1 is MNHNS and CDR2 is SASEGT in the germline V gene. With termini counted, the CDR3 has 18 amino acids. The CDR3: CASSAPIGLQNTGELFFF.

The chain is built from TRBV12-3 or TRBV12-4 and TRBJ2-5, with D perhaps TRBD1 or TRBD2 (5 bases each). The CDR3 consists of 16 residues. Trimming pared 5 bases from V and 5 bases from J, leaving 21 bases between. CDR3 sequence reads: CASSPLLGPRVETQYF. CDR3 sequence (DNA): TGTGCCAGCAGTCCCCTCTTGGGACCGCGGGTGGAGACCCAGTACTTC.

This clonotype was seen a few times. The CDR3 nucleotides are TGCAGTGGGAAACAGGGATTGGATCAGCCCCAGCATTTT. This codes for CSGKQGLDQPQHF. The genes are TRBV20-1 and TRBJ1-5; tentatively, D is TRBD1 (6 bases). V was clipped by 7 bases and J by 5 bases, with 15 bases between them. Germline CDR1 DFQATT, CDR2 SNEGSKA (reference sequence). The CDR3 has 13 residues.

This clonotype was detected ten times or more. The rearrangement joins TRBV5-4 to TRBJ2-7, with a tentative D call TRBD2 (5 bases). Germline CDR1 is SGHNT and CDR2 is YYREEE (reference sequence). Trimming removed 4 bases from V and 0 bases from J, with 14 bases in between. This CDR3 is built from 15 residues. The CDR3: CASSDSSTFSYEQYF. CDR3 nucleotides: TGTGCCAGCAGCGATTCTAGCACCTTCTCCTACGAGCAGTACTTC.

CDR3 amino acids: CASSFSQGGLNTEAFF. CDR3 bases: TGTGCCAGCAGTTTTTCTCAGGGGGGGCTTAACACTGAAGCTTTCTTT. This sequence joins TRBV27 and TRBJ1-1, with TRBD1 matching over 7 bases. There are 16 residues in the CDR3. With V trimmed by 3 bases and J by 2 bases, 9 bases remained unmatched. Germline assignment: CDR1 MNHEY and CDR2 SMNVEV (reference sequence).

The rearrangement uses TRBV11-2 and TRBJ2-1, with TRBD2 identical over 16 bases. The CDR3 is 22 residues long. CDR1 is SGHAT, CDR2 FQNNGV, per germline. J was trimmed by 8 bases and V by 6 bases; bases with no gene match: 25. Here the CDR3 reads CASRPVLAGTSGRAGKIDEQFF. The CDR3 coding sequence is TGTGCCAGCAGGCCCGTGTTGGCTGGGACTAGCGGGAGGGCTGGGAAGATCGATGAGCAGTTCTTC.

This clonotype came up many times. The CDR3 sequence is CSARGPGGTGELFF. The DNA of the CDR3 is TGCAGTGCTAGAGGCCCAGGTGGGACCGGGGAGCTGTTTTTT. The chain employs TRBV20-1 and TRBJ2-2, with unresolved D. Deletions cut 1 base from V and 5 bases from J, with 11 bases between. CDR3 length: 14 amino acids. CDR1 is DFQATT and CDR2 is SNEGSKA in the germline V gene (reference sequence).

In its sample, this clonotype was seen a few times. The chain couples TRBV12-3 or TRBV12-4 to TRBJ2-1; 9 bases match TRBD2. V trimming: 7 bases; J trimming: 9 bases; junction bases outside the gene matches: 13. CDR3 length equals 15 residues. For the CDR3, the DNA is TGTGCCAGCAAAAACGGTCTAGCGGGACTCGCTGAGCAGTTCTTC. Translating it yields CASKNGLAGLAEQFF.